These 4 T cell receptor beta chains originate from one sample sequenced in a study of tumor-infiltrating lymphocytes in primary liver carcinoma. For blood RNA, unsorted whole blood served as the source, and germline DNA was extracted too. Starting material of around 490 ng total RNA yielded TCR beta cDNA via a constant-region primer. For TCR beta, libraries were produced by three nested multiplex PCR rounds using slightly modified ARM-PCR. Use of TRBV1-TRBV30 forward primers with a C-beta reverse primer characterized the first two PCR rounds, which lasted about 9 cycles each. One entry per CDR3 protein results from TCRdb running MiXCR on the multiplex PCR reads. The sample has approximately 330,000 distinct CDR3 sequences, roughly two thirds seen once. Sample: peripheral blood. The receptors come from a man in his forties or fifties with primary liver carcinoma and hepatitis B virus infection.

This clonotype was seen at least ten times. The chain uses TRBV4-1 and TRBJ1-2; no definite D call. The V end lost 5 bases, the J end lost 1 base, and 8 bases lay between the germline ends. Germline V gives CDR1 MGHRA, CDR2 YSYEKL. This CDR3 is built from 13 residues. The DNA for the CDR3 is TGCGCCAGCAGCTCACCCTATAACTATGGCTACACCTTC. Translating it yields CASSSPYNYGYTF.

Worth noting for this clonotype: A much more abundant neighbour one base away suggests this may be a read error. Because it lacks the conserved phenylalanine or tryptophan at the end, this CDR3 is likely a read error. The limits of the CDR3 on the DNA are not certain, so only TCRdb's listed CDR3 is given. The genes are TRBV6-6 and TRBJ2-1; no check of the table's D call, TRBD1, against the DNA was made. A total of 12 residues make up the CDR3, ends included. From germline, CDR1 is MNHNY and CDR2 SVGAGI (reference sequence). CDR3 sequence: CASRPGQGSEFS.

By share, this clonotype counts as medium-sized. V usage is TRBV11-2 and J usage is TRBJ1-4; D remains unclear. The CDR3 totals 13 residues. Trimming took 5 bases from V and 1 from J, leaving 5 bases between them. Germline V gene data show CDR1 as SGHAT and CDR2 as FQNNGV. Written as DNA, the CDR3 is TGTGCCAGCAGCCCCCAAACTAATGAAAAACTGTTTTTT. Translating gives CASSPQTNEKLFF.

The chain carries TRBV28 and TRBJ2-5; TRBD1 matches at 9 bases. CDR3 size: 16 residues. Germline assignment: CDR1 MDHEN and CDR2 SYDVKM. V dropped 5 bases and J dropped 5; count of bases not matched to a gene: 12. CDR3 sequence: CASSRRGQGFQETQYF. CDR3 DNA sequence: TGTGCCAGCAGTCGCCGGGGACAGGGCTTCCAGGAGACCCAGTACTTC. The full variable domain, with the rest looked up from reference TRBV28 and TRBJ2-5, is DVKVTQSSRYLVKRTGEKVFLECVQDMDHENMFWYRQDPGLGLRLIYFSYDVKMKEKGDIPEGYSVSREKKERFSLILESASTNQTSMYLCASSRRGQGFQETQYFGPGTRLLVL.